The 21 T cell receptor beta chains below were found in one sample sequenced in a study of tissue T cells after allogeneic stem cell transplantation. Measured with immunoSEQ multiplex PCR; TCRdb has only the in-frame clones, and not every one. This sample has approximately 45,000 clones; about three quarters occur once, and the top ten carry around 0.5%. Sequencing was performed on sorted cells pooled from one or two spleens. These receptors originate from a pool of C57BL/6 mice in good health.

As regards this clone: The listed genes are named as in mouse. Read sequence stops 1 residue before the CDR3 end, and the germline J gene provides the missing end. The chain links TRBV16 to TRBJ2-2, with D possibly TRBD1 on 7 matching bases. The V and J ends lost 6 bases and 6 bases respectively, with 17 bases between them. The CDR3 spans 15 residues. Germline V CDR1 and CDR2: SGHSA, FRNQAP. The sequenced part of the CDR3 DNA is TGTGCAAGCAGTCTAAGAGGGGGCCCTCCCGGGCAGCTCTAC. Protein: CASSLRGGPPGQLY. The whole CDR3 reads CASSLRGGPPGQLYF.

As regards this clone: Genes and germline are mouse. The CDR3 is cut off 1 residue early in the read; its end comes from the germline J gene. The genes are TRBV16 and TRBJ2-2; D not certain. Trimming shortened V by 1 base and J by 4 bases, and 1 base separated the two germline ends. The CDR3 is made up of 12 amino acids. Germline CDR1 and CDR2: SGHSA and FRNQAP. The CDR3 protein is CASSLVTGQLYF. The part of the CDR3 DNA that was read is TGTGCAAGCAGCTTAGTCACCGGGCAGCTCTAC.

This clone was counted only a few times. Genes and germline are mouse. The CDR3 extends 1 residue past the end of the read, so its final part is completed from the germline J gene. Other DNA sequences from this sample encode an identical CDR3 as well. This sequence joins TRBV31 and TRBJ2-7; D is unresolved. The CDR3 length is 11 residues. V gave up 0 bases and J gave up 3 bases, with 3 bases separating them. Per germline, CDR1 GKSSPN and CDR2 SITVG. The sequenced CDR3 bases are TGTGCCTGGAGTCTAGACTATGAACAGTAC. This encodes CAWSLDYEQY. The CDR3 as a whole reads CAWSLDYEQYF.

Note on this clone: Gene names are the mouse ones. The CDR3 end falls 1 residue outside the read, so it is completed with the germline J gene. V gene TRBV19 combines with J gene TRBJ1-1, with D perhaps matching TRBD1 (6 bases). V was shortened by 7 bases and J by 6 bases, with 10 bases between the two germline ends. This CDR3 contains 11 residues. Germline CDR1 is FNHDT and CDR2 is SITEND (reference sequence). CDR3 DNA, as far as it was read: TGTGCCAGCGTGGGGACATCAGAAGTCTTC. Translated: CASVGTSEVF. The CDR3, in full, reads CASVGTSEVFF.

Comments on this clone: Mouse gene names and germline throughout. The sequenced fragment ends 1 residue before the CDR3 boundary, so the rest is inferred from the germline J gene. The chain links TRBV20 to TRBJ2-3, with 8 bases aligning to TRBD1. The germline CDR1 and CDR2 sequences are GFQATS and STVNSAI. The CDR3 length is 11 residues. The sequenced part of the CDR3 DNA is TGTGGGGACAGGGGTGCAGAAACGCTGTAT. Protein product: CGDRGAETLY. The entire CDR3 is CGDRGAETLYF.

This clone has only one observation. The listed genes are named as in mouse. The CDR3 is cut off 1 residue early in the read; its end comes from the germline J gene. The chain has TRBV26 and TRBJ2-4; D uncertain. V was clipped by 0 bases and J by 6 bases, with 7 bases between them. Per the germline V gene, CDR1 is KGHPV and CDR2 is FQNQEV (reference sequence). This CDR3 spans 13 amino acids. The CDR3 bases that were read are TGTGCCAGCAGTCTGTCGACGGGGAACACCTTGTAC. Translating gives CASSLSTGNTLY. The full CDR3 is CASSLSTGNTLYF.

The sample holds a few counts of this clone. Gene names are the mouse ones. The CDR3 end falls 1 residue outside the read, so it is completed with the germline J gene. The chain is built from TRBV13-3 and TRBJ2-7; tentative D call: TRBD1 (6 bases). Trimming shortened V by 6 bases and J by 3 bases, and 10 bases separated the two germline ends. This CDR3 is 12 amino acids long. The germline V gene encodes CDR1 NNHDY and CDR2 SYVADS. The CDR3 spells CASKRDNYEQYF. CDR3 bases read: TGTGCCAGCAAAAGGGACAACTATGAACAGTAC.

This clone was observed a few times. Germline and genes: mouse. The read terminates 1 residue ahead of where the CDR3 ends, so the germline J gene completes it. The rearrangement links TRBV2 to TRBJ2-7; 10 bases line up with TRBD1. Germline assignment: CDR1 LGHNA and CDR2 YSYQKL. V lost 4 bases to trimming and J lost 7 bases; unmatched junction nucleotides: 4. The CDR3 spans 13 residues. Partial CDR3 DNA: TGTGCCAGCAGCCTCGGGACAGGGGTGGAACAGTAC. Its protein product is CASSLGTGVEQY. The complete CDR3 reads CASSLGTGVEQYF.

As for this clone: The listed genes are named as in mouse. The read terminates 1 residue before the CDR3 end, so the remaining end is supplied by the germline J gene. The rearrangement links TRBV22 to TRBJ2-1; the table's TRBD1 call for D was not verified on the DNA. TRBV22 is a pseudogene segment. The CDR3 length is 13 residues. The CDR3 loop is CASRGHLYAEQFF. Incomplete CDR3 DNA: TGTGCCAGCAGGGGACATCTCTATGCTGAGCAGTTC.

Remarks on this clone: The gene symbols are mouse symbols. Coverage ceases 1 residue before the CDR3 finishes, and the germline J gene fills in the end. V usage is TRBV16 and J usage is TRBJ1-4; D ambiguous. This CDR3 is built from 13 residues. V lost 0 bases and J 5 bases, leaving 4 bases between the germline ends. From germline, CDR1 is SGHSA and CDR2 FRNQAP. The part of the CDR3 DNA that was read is TGTGCAAGCAGCTTAGAACAAAACGAAAGATTATTT. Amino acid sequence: CASSLEQNERLF. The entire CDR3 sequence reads CASSLEQNERLFF.

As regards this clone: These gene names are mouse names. The part of the CDR3 DNA that was read is TGTGCTAGCAGTAGAGATCCGACTGGGGGGTATGAACAGTAC. Residues: CASSRDPTGGYEQY. The CDR3 in full is CASSRDPTGGYEQYF. This chain links TRBV17 with TRBJ2-7; 10 bases align to TRBD2. The read is 1 residue too short to cover the CDR3 end, so that end is filled in from the germline J gene. Germline CDR1 MNHDT, CDR2 YYDKIL. Trimming removed 0 bases from V and 4 bases from J; junction bases left unmatched: 3. The CDR3 totals 15 residues.

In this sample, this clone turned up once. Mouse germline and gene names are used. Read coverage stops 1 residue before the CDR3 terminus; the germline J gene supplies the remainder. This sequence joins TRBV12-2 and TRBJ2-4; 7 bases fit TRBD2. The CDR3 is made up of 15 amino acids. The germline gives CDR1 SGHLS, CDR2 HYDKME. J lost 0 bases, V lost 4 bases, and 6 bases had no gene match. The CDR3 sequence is CASSLDWASQNTLYF. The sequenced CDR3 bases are TGTGCCAGCTCCCTCGACTGGGCTAGTCAAAACACCTTGTAC. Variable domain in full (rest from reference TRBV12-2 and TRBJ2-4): NSGVVQSPRYIIKGKGERSILKCIPISGHLSVAWYQQTQGQELKFFIQHYDKMERDKGNLPSRFSVQQFDDYHSEMNMSALELEDSAVYFCASSLDWASQNTLYFGAGTRLSVL.

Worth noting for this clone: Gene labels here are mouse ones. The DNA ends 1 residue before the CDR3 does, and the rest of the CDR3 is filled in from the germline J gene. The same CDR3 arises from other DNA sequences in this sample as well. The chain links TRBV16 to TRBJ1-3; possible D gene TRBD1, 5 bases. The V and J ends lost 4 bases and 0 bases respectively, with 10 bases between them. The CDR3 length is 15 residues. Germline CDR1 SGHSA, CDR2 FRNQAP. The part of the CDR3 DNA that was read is TGTGCAAGCAGCTCAGACAGAAATTCTGGAAATACGCTCTAT. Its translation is CASSSDRNSGNTLY. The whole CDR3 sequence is CASSSDRNSGNTLYF. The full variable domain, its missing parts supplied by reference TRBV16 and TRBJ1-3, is NAGVIQTPRHKVTGKGQEATLWCEPISGHSAVFWYRQTIVQGLEFLTYFRNQAPIDDSGMPKERFSAQMPNQSHSTLKIQSTQPQDSAVYLCASSSDRNSGNTLYFGEGSRLIVV.

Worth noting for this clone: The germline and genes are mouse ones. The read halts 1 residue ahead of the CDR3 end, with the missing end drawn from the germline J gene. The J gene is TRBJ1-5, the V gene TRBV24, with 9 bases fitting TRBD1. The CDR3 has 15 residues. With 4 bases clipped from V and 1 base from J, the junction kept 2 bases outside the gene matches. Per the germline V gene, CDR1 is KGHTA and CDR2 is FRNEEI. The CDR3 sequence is CASSPQGANNQAPLF. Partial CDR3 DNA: TGTGCCAGCAGTCCACAGGGGGCAAACAACCAGGCTCCGCTT.

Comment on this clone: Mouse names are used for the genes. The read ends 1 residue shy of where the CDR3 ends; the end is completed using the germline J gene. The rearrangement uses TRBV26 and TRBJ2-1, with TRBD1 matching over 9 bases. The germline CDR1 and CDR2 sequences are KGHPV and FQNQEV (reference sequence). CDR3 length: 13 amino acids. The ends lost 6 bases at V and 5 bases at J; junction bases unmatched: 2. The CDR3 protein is CASRRQGDAEQFF. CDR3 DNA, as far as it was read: TGTGCCAGCAGGCGACAGGGGGATGCTGAGCAGTTC.

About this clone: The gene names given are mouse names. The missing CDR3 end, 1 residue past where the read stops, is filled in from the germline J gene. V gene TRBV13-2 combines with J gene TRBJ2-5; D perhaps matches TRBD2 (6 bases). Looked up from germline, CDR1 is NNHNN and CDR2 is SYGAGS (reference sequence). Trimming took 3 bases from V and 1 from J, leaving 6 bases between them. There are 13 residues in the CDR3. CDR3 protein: CASGGLDQDTQYF. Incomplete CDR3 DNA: TGTGCCAGCGGTGGACTGGACCAAGACACCCAGTAC.

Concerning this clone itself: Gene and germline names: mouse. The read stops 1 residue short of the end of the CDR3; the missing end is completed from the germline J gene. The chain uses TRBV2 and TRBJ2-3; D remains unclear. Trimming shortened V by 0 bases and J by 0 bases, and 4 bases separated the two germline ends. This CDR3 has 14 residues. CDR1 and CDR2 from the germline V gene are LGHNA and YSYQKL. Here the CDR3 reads CASSQDASAETLYF. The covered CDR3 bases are TGTGCCAGCAGCCAAGATGCGAGTGCAGAAACGCTGTAT.

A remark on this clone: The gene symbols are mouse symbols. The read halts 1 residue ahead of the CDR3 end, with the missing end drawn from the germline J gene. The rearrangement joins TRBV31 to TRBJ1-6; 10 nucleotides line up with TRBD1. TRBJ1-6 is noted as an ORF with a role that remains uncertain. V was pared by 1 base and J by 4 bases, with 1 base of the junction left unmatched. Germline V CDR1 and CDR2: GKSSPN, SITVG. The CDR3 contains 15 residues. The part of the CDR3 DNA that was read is TGTGCCTGGAGTCGGGGACAGGGGTATAATTCGCCCCTCTAC. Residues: CAWSRGQGYNSPLY. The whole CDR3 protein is CAWSRGQGYNSPLYF.

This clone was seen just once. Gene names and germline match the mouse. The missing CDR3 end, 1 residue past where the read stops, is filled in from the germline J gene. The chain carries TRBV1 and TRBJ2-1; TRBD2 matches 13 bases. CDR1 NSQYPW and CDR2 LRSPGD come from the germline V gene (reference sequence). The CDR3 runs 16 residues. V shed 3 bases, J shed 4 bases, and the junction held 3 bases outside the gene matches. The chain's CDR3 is CTCSAPGLGGYAEQFF. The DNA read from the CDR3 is TGCACCTGCAGTGCGCCGGGACTGGGGGGGTATGCTGAGCAGTTC.

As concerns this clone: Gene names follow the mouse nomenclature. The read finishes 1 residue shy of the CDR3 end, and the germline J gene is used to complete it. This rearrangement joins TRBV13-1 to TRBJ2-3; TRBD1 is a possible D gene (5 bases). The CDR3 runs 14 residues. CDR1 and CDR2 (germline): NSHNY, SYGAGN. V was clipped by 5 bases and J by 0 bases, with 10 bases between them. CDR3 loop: CASSRTTSAETLYF. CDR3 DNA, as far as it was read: TGTGCCAGCAGCCGGACAACTAGTGCAGAAACGCTGTAT.

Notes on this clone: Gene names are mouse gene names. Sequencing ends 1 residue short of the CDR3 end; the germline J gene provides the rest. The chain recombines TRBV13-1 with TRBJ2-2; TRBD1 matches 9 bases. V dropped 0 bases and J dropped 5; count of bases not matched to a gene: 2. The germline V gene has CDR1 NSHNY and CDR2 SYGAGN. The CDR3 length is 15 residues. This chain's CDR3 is CASSDEGTGTGQLYF. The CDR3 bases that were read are TGTGCCAGCAGTGATGAAGGGACAGGGACCGGGCAGCTCTAC.